This T cell receptor beta chain was sequenced for a study of technical replicates of blood from several donors. TCRdb's table, derived via immunoSEQ multiplex PCR, lists solely in-frame clones and lacks some. There are 45,000 to 60,000 clones in the sample; 85% to 90% occur only once, and roughly 5.8% lies in the top ten. The CDR3 has 16 amino acids. The germline V gene has CDR1 LNHNV and CDR2 YYDKDF (reference sequence). Germline trimming cut 4 bases from V and 3 bases from J; bases unmatched to any gene: 6. The sample consisted of PBMCs. The chain recombines TRBV15 with TRBJ2-5; TRBD2 matches at 12 bases. The receptor was isolated from a human donor in good health. Some clones in this sample may be carry-over from other donors' samples. This CDR3 reads CATSTRLAGEEETQYF. As DNA, the CDR3 is TGTGCCACCAGCACAAGACTAGCGGGGGAGGAAGAGACCCAGTACTTC.